One and the same sample provided the 2 T cell receptor beta chains below, sequenced in a study of OX40 agonist ivuxolimab in advanced cancers. Profiled with immunoSEQ multiplex PCR; TCRdb holds only in-frame clones, not every one. The sample holds fewer than 120,000 clones; approximately 89% are singletons and the top ten take 0.27%. Material: CD4+ or CD8+ T cells sorted from blood, obtained in a trial of the OX40 agonist ivuxolimab. Receptors originate from an adult with an advanced solid tumor such as melanoma, head and neck, liver or kidney cancer.

J is TRBJ2-5 and V is TRBV5-1; 8 nucleotides match TRBD1. Germline V CDR1 and CDR2: SGHRS, YFSETQ. The ends lost 5 bases at V and 1 base at J; junction bases unmatched: 10. This CDR3 comprises 16 residues. The CDR3 coding sequence is TGCGCCAGCAGGATCCTTCCGGGACAGGCCCAAGAGACCCAGTACTTC. It is translated as CASRILPGQAQETQYF.

The chain links TRBV7-3 to TRBJ2-2; no firm D call. The CDR3 loop spans 15 amino acids. Per germline, CDR1 SGHTA and CDR2 FQGTGA. Trimming removed 5 bases at V and 0 bases at J, with 10 bases between. The CDR3 coding sequence is TGTGCCAGCAGCCCGTCGGTGCCGAACACCGGGGAGCTGTTTTTT. Its protein is CASSPSVPNTGELFF.